Sequencing of this TCR beta chain was carried out in a study of T cell responses to AZD1222 COVID-19 vaccine. Study-wide findings and caveats: The study found vaccine-associated CD4 TCRs spanning spike, dominant at 160-218 and 743-854. Females outnumbered males among donors, who were mostly white British; clonal diversity was possibly underestimated. Within unmutated variant regions lay the reported targets of nearly half of spike-specific TCRs.

The CDR3 totals 16 residues. Germline-derived CDR1 and CDR2 are SGHAT and FQNNGV. V shed 0 bases and J shed 0 bases, with 12 bases lying between them. As regards this clone: What it binds is unknown.

The data were produced by immunoSEQ multiplex PCR, yet TCRdb's version contains in-frame clones alone and is incomplete. This table holds approximately 120,000 clones, 91% found once. The sequence came from an adult in good health. Sequenced material: peripheral blood, taken on day 0 of AZD1222 vaccination. The chain links TRBV11-2 to TRBJ2-7; maybe TRBD1 (7 bases). CDR3 nucleotide sequence: TGTGCCAGCAGCTTAGATCCAGGGGGACTCTCCTACGAGCAGTACTTC. It codes for CASSLDPGGLSYEQYF.